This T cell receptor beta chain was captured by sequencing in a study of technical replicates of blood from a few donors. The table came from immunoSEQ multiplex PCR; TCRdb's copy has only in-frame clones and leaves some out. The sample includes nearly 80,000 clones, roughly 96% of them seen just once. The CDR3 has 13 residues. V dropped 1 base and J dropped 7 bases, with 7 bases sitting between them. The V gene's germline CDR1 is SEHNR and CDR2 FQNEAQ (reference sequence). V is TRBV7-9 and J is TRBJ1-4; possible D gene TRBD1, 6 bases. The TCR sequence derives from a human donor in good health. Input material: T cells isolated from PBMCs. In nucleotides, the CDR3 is TGTGCCAGCAGCTTAGGACAGGTTGAAAAACTGTTTTTT. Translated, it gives CASSLGQVEKLFF.